This T cell receptor (beta chain) was retrieved from a study of pediatric ulcerative colitis. Regarding the study as a whole: Rectal repertoires separated controls, mild-moderate and acute severe colitis. Compared with controls, ulcerative colitis showed greater blood-rectum clone sharing. No controls had the two rectal clonotypes shared by ulcerative colitis patients.

V trimming: 5 bases; J trimming: 7 bases; junction bases outside the gene matches: 4. Germline values: CDR1 SGHTA, CDR2 FQGTGA. CDR3 length: 15 residues. As to this clone: Its antigen remains unidentified.

One to two pinch biopsies were taken from the rectum during colonoscopy. This was a survey-level run. Some clones are missing from TCRdb's copy, which holds only in-frame ones; the method was immunoSEQ multiplex PCR. The sample includes approximately 13,000 clones, around 77% of them seen just once. V is TRBV7-3 and J is TRBJ2-1, with TRBD2 matching 14 bases. The sequencing input was gut tissue. This TCR derives from a boy aged 5 to 17 who was a control in a study of pediatric ulcerative colitis. CDR3: CASSPGLAGGNEQFF. The CDR3 DNA reads as TGTGCCAGCAGCCCAGGACTAGCGGGAGGTAATGAGCAGTTCTTC.